This record looks at one T cell receptor beta chain sequence and its context. Antigen unknown. This entry is derived from a study of OX40 agonist ivuxolimab in advanced cancers. Overall study findings and caveats: The antigen specificity of the peripheral T cells (those that were expanded) was not determined.

V was pared by 0 bases and J by 5 bases, with 6 bases of the junction left unmatched. The length of the CDR3 is 15 residues. Germline V gene data show CDR1 as GTSNPN and CDR2 as SVGIG (reference sequence). Generated by immunoSEQ multiplex PCR, the TCRdb table keeps only in-frame clones and is missing some. The sample shows approximately 75,000 clones, about 85% of them seen only once. Here the sequenced sample was CD4+ or CD8+ T cells sorted from blood, taken in a trial of the OX40 agonist ivuxolimab. The TCR comes from an adult with an advanced solid tumor such as melanoma, head and neck, liver or kidney cancer. The chain couples TRBV30 to TRBJ1-5; 8 nucleotides agree with TRBD1. The CDR3 coding sequence is TGTGCCTGGAGTGTAGTCTCAGGGGGCCATCAGCCCCAGCATTTT. Translation: CAWSVVSGGHQPQHF.